The source of this T cell receptor (beta chain) is a study of blood T cell repertoires in COVID-19. Overall study: Specimens from acute and convalescent COVID-19 originated in the United States, Italy and Spain. Sources were T cells, B-cell-depleted T cells, or PBMCs; the material itself was cDNA or gDNA.

Categorization into cohorts depended on clinical history that participants reported. Up to 2 weeks before entering the study, exposed participants had met a COVID-19 case. V dropped 7 bases and J dropped 6 bases, with 13 bases sitting between them. Germline V CDR1 and CDR2: MNHEY, SVGAGI. The CDR3 has 13 amino acids. The table came from immunoSEQ multiplex PCR; TCRdb's copy has only in-frame clones and leaves some out. The sample lists about 260,000 clones; 90% were seen once. The chain uses TRBV6-5 and TRBJ1-5; D unresolved. The TCR originated in a man in his forties or fifties who had been exposed to COVID-19. The sequenced sample was PBMCs or T cells enriched from blood (not recorded which). This CDR3 reads CASTEGGLQPQHF. The CDR3 bases are TGTGCCAGCACCGAGGGCGGGCTTCAGCCCCAGCATTTT.